This note documents a single T cell receptor (beta chain) sequence. The record originates from a study of blood T cell repertoires in COVID-19. CDR3 length: 17 residues. The V and J ends lost 4 bases and 1 base, in that order; junction bases with no gene match: 10. Per germline, CDR1 SGHNT and CDR2 YYREEE (reference sequence). Everyone who took part was roughly 18 to 100 years old, and they came from some 23 US areas. Clinical histories supplied by participants themselves formed the basis of cohort assignment. Assay used: immunoSEQ multiplex PCR; TCRdb lists only in-frame clones, some missing. The data show over 250,000 clones, more than 85% seen once.

The receptor was derived from a middle-aged man who had recovered from COVID-19. V usage is TRBV5-4 and J usage is TRBJ2-2, with 7 bases that match TRBD2. Sequencing used PBMCs or T cells enriched from blood (not recorded which). The chain's CDR3 is CASSLPGGIMNTGELFF. CDR3 coding DNA: TGTGCCAGCAGCCTTCCGGGGGGAATTATGAACACCGGGGAGCTGTTTTTT.